Listed here are 6 T cell receptor beta chains from one sample, sequenced in a study of response to subunit inactivated influenza vaccine. TCRdb redid the calling of the RT-PCR reads with MiXCR, one entry per CDR3 protein. The sample lists hundreds of thousands of distinct CDR3 sequences, approximately 15% occurring once. The sample here was PBMCs from blood, taken about 14 days before vaccination. All receptors come from a man in his fifties who received an inactivated influenza vaccine.

Only a few counts were recorded for this clonotype. The chain recombines TRBV6-5 with TRBJ1-1, with D unclear. The CDR3 covers 17 residues. The germline CDR1 and CDR2 sequences are MNHEY and SVGAGI. With 0 bases removed from V and 0 bases from J, the gap between germline ends came to 14 bases. DNA for the CDR3: TGTGCCAGCAGTTACTCGAGGGTCGGAGACATGAACACTGAAGCTTTCTTT. It specifies CASSYSRVGDMNTEAFF.

This chain links TRBV12-3 or TRBV12-4 with TRBJ2-5; no clear D. Trimming shortened V by 5 bases and J by 3 bases, and 10 bases separated the two germline ends. The CDR3 sequence is 13 residues long. Written as DNA, the CDR3 is TGTGCCAGCAGTCGCTCCATGGAAGAGACCCAGTACTTC. Translating gives CASSRSMEETQYF.

This chain joins TRBV28 and TRBJ1-4; 8 bases are a match to TRBD1. The CDR3 covers 13 residues. V trimming: 6 bases; J trimming: 8 bases; junction bases outside the gene matches: 5. Germline CDR1 reads MDHEN; CDR2 reads SYDVKM. CDR3 in DNA: TGTGCCAGCAGGTTCTGGACAGGGGAAAAACTGTTTTTT. Translation gives CASRFWTGEKLFF.

This clonotype was observed a handful of times. J is TRBJ1-5 and V is TRBV19; TRBD1 might be the D (5 bases). The germline CDR1 and CDR2 sequences are LNHDA and SQIVND (reference sequence). The V and J ends lost 3 bases and 9 bases respectively, with 15 bases between them. The CDR3 runs to 14 residues. CDR3 sequence (DNA): TGTGCCAGTAGTATGCCGACAGAGCAGCGGCCCCAGCATTTT. As protein: CASSMPTEQRPQHF. The full variable domain, rest sourced from reference TRBV19 and TRBJ1-5, is DGGITQSPKYLFRKEGQNVTLSCEQNLNHDAMYWYRQDPGQGLRLIYYSQIVNDFQKGDIAEGYSVSREKKESFPLTVTSAQKNPTAFYLCASSMPTEQRPQHFGDGTRLSIL.

This clonotype was picked up a small number of times. This rearrangement joins TRBV29-1 to TRBJ2-5, with 7 bases identical to TRBD2. J lost 4 bases, V lost 5 bases, and 4 bases had no gene match. From germline, CDR1 is SQVTM and CDR2 ANQGSEA. This CDR3 has 12 amino acids. CDR3 residues: CSVLGGGETQYF. The CDR3, as DNA: TGCAGCGTTTTAGGCGGGGGAGAGACCCAGTACTTC. The full variable domain, with the rest looked up from reference TRBV29-1 and TRBJ2-5, is SAVISQKPSRDICQRGTSLTIQCQVDSQVTMMFWYRQQPGQSLTLIATANQGSEATYESGFVIDKFPISRPNLTFSTLTVSNMSPEDSSIYLCSVLGGGETQYFGPGTRLLVL.

V usage is TRBV25-1 and J usage is TRBJ1-3; D not resolved. Germline V gives CDR1 MGHDK, CDR2 SYGVNS. Trimming removed 0 bases at V and 4 bases at J, with 7 bases between. This CDR3 contains 14 residues. CDR3 residues: CASSEYQLGNTIYF. The CDR3 region has the DNA TGTGCCAGCAGTGAATACCAGTTAGGAAACACCATATATTTT. The full variable domain, completed using reference TRBV25-1 and TRBJ1-3, is EADIYQTPRYLVIGTGKKITLECSQTMGHDKMYWYQQDPGMELHLIHYSYGVNSTEKGDLSSESTVSRIRTEHFPLTLESARPSHTSQYLCASSEYQLGNTIYFGEGSWLTVV.